The rows below give T cell receptor beta chains drawn from one sample of a study of OX40 agonist ivuxolimab in advanced cancers. Only in-frame clones appear in the TCRdb table, and some are missing; sequencing was by immunoSEQ multiplex PCR. Among tens of thousands of clones, 87% were seen once, and the ten largest hold approximately 0.3%. The sample was CD4+ or CD8+ T cells sorted from blood, taken in a trial of the OX40 agonist ivuxolimab. The receptors shown here come from an adult with an advanced solid tumor such as melanoma, head and neck, liver or kidney cancer. The CDR3 runs from the conserved cysteine through the conserved F or W. The order of the fields is clone size, D gene, J gene, V gene, CDR3 protein, CDR3 DNA. D genes are given only for firm matches. Expanded clones get a size class; other rows say once, few or many, or leave the size out.

abundance: -; d_gene: -; j_gene: TRBJ2-1; v_gene: TRBV11-3; CDR3aa: CASSYRWGEQFF; CDR3nt: TGTGCCAGCAGCTATCGGTGGGGTGAGCAGTTCTTC
abundance: -; d_gene: -; j_gene: TRBJ2-1; v_gene: TRBV29-1; CDR3aa: CSVNPGGNEQFF; CDR3nt: TGCAGCGTAAACCCCGGCGGCAATGAGCAGTTCTTC
abundance: -; d_gene: -; j_gene: TRBJ1-5; v_gene: TRBV28; CDR3aa: CASTLAGNQPQHF; CDR3nt: TGTGCCAGCACCTTGGCGGGGAATCAGCCCCAGCATTTT
abundance: -; d_gene: -; j_gene: TRBJ2-3; v_gene: TRBV4-1; CDR3aa: CASSPRQGKGTDTQYF; CDR3nt: TGCGCCAGCAGCCCCCGACAAGGCAAAGGCACAGATACGCAGTATTTT
abundance: -; d_gene: TRBD1; j_gene: TRBJ2-2; v_gene: TRBV4-1; CDR3aa: CASSQDQRQGAAGELFF; CDR3nt: TGCGCCAGCAGCCAAGATCAACGGCAGGGGGCGGCCGGGGAGCTGTTTTTT
abundance: few; d_gene: -; j_gene: TRBJ1-1; v_gene: TRBV20-1; CDR3aa: CSASGPQEAFF; CDR3nt: TGCAGTGCTAGCGGGCCACAGGAAGCTTTCTTT
abundance: -; d_gene: TRBD2; j_gene: TRBJ2-3; v_gene: TRBV5-1; CDR3aa: CASSLPSGGITDTQYF; CDR3nt: TGCGCCAGCAGCCTACCTAGCGGGGGTATCACAGATACGCAGTATTTT
abundance: -; d_gene: TRBD2; j_gene: TRBJ2-4; v_gene: TRBV15; CDR3aa: CATSREHSGRASVIQYF; CDR3nt: TGTGCCACCAGCAGAGAACATAGCGGGAGGGCCTCGGTCATTCAGTACTTC
abundance: few; d_gene: -; j_gene: TRBJ2-7; v_gene: TRBV18; CDR3aa: CASSPSDNEQYF; CDR3nt: TGTGCCAGCTCACCTAGTGACAACGAGCAGTACTTC
abundance: -; d_gene: -; j_gene: TRBJ2-2; v_gene: TRBV11-2; CDR3aa: CASSLDVYGGELFF; CDR3nt: TGTGCCAGCAGCTTAGATGTGTACGGGGGGGAGCTGTTTTTT
abundance: -; d_gene: TRBD1; j_gene: TRBJ1-2; v_gene: TRBV6-6; CDR3aa: CASSYGGQKNYGYTF; CDR3nt: TGTGCCAGCAGTTACGGGGGACAGAAGAACTATGGCTACACCTTC
abundance: -; d_gene: -; j_gene: TRBJ1-2; v_gene: TRBV9; CDR3aa: CASSVATSRGYYGYTF; CDR3nt: TGTGCCAGCAGCGTAGCTACGAGTAGAGGGTACTATGGCTACACCTTC
abundance: -; d_gene: -; j_gene: TRBJ1-2; v_gene: TRBV10-3; CDR3aa: CAITDGTNYGYTF; CDR3nt: TGTGCCATCACGGACGGAACTAACTATGGCTACACCTTC
abundance: -; d_gene: TRBD1; j_gene: TRBJ1-2; v_gene: TRBV4-1; CDR3aa: CASTRDRDFGYTF; CDR3nt: TGCGCCAGCACCCGGGACAGGGATTTTGGCTACACCTTC
abundance: -; d_gene: -; j_gene: TRBJ1-1; v_gene: TRBV5-1; CDR3aa: CASSFQGSTEAFF; CDR3nt: TGCGCCAGCAGCTTTCAAGGTAGCACTGAAGCTTTCTTT
abundance: -; d_gene: -; j_gene: TRBJ1-1; v_gene: TRBV27; CDR3aa: CASSLSRVRSTEAFF; CDR3nt: TGTGCCAGCAGTTTATCCCGTGTACGGTCCACTGAAGCTTTCTTT
abundance: few; d_gene: TRBD1; j_gene: TRBJ1-6; v_gene: TRBV7-9; CDR3aa: CASSLLTGESPLHF; CDR3nt: TGTGCCAGCAGCTTATTGACAGGGGAATCACCCCTCCACTTT
abundance: -; d_gene: TRBD1; j_gene: TRBJ2-7; v_gene: TRBV29-1; CDR3aa: CSVEAGQGAYEQYF; CDR3nt: TGCAGCGTTGAAGCAGGACAGGGGGCCTACGAGCAGTACTTC